This T cell receptor beta chain was identified during a study of memory CD4+ T cells and cytomegalovirus serostatus. The wider study: This sample comes from healthy Belgian adults, about nine CMV seropositive, under 25 seronegative.

Turning to this clone: Its antigen is unknown.

V shed 3 bases and J shed 0 bases, with 9 bases lying between them. CDR1 and CDR2 from the germline V gene are SGHTA and FQGNSA. The CDR3 totals 15 residues. Whole-study findings and limits: Each of around 69 CMV-associated TCRbeta sequences occurred in one to five individuals. The CMV-associated TCR signature appears largely within the CD4+ memory repertoire.

Study processing details: Out-of-frame sequences were removed, leaving about 2,300,000 distinct TCRbeta sequences. TCRdb keeps only in-frame clones here, not all; method: immunoSEQ multiplex PCR. That table furnishes V, J and clone size, whereas the DNA furnished D and trimming. This table holds 35,000 to 50,000 clones, about 82% found once. The sort gate was single viable CD3+CD4+CD8-CD45RO+ cells for memory CD4+ T cells. V usage is TRBV7-2 and J usage is TRBJ2-1, with D tentatively TRBD1 (6 bases). The source of this sequence is an adult in good health and CMV-seronegative. Source material: memory CD4+ T cells from blood. The chain's CDR3 is CASSFSGASYNEQFF. In DNA, the CDR3 is TGTGCCAGCAGCTTTTCAGGGGCCTCCTACAATGAGCAGTTCTTC.